This TCR beta chain is from a study of shared clonotypes between healthy human individuals. In the study overall: The cohort had a couple of women and a few men, ages 18 to 49.

Regarding this clone: Its antigen is undetermined.

The germline V gene encodes CDR1 MGHDK and CDR2 SYGVNS. With 4 bases clipped from V and 2 bases from J, the junction kept 2 bases outside the gene matches. This CDR3 contains 16 residues. Assay execution proceeded at the deep level. Only in-frame clones appear in the TCRdb table, and some are missing; sequencing was by immunoSEQ multiplex PCR. The sample has about 680,000 clones, 60% to 75% seen once. Regarding the study as a whole: Since donors were few, the genetic and exposure-history diversity represented was limited.

The source material was memory CD4+ T cells sorted from blood. This sample's subset: CD45RA-negative fraction. This TCR was sampled from a woman aged 25 to 39 in good health. The J gene is TRBJ2-6, the V gene TRBV25-1, with 10 bases identical to TRBD1. The CDR3 region is CASSADRGPGANVLTF. The DNA for the CDR3 is TGTGCCAGCAGTGCCGACAGGGGGCCTGGGGCCAACGTCCTGACTTTC. Full variable domain (missing parts from reference TRBV25-1 and TRBJ2-6): EADIYQTPRYLVIGTGKKITLECSQTMGHDKMYWYQQDPGMELHLIHYSYGVNSTEKGDLSSESTVSRIRTEHFPLTLESARPSHTSQYLCASSADRGPGANVLTFGAGSRLTVL.